The rows below give T cell receptor beta chains drawn from one sample of a study of cytomegalovirus exposure and HLA in healthy donors. Libraries were prepared by immunoSEQ multiplex PCR; TCRdb keeps only in-frame clonotypes and omits some of them. The table records about 160,000 clones, roughly 85% of them present only once. The sequenced material came from PBMCs. These receptor sequences come from a man aged 35 to 55 in good health and CMV-seronegative. Each CDR3 is given with its conserved first and last residue. D genes are given only for firm matches. A clone size is listed for some rows: how often the clone was seen (once, few, many), or a class if it is expanded.

v_gene,abundance,d_gene,j_gene,CDR3aa,CDR3nt
TRBV29-1,-,-,TRBJ2-3,CSAGDTSSDTQYF,TGCAGCGCCGGGGACACTAGTTCAGATACGCAGTATTTT
TRBV10-3,few,-,TRBJ2-1,CAISESQRGEQFF,TGTGCCATCAGTGAGTCGCAACGGGGGGAGCAGTTCTTC
TRBV18,once,-,TRBJ1-4,CASSGLQGRDEKLFF,TGTGCCAGCTCAGGCCTACAGGGAAGGGATGAAAAACTGTTTTTT
TRBV9,-,TRBD2,TRBJ2-5,CASSVDPAGGAQETQYF,TGTGCCAGCAGCGTAGACCCAGCGGGAGGCGCCCAAGAGACCCAGTACTTC
TRBV7-9,-,TRBD2,TRBJ2-4,CASSLAGGGSQYF,TGTGCCAGCAGCTTAGCCGGGGGGGGCAGTCAGTACTTC
TRBV5-4,-,TRBD2,TRBJ2-7,CASSLGGRIFEQYF,TGTGCCAGCAGCTTGGGCGGGAGAATTTTCGAGCAGTACTTC
TRBV4-1,-,-,TRBJ1-3,CASSQDNRGVGNSGNTIYF,TGCGCCAGCAGCCAAGATAATCGCGGAGTCGGAAACTCTGGAAACACCATATATTTT
TRBV29-1,-,TRBD1,TRBJ1-1,CSVEGTGGGGTEAFF,TGCAGCGTTGAAGGGACAGGGGGTGGGGGCACTGAAGCTTTCTTT
TRBV10-3,few,TRBD1,TRBJ2-7,CATWPGTGTYEQYF,TGTGCCACCTGGCCCGGGACAGGAACCTACGAGCAGTACTTC
TRBV7-9,-,-,TRBJ1-2,CASSSDRGNGYTF,TGTGCCAGCAGTTCGGACAGAGGGAATGGCTACACCTTC